This T cell receptor beta chain was found in a study of chemoradiotherapy in HPV16-positive cancers. Profiled with immunoSEQ multiplex PCR; TCRdb holds only in-frame clones, not every one. Among approximately 13,000 clones listed, over 75% were seen once. This clone was picked up a small number of times. The CDR3 has 13 residues. CDR1 and CDR2 (germline): SGHTA, FQGNSA. Trimming removed 6 bases from V and 8 bases from J, with 16 bases in between. Sequencing was performed on blood, taken from a patient who underwent chemoradiotherapy. The rearrangement joins TRBV7-2 to TRBJ1-2; D is possibly TRBD1 (6 bases). This TCR came from a human donor with HPV-associated anogenital cancer. CDR3: CASSWREGGGYTF. As DNA, the CDR3 is TGTGCCAGCAGTTGGCGGGAGGGGGGAGGCTACACCTTC.